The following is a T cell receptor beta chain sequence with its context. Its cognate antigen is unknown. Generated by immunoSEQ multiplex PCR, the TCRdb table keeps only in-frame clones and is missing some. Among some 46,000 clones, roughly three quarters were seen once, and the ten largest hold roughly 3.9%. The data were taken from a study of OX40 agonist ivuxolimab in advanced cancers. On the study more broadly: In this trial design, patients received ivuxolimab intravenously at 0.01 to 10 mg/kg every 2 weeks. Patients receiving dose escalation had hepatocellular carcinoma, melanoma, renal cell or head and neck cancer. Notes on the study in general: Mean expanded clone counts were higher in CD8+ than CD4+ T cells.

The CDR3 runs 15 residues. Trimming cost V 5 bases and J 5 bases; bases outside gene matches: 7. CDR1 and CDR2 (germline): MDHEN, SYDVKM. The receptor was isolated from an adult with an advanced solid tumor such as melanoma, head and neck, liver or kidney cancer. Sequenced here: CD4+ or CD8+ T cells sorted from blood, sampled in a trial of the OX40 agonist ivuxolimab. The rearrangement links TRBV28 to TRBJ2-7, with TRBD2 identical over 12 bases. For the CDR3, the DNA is TGTGCCAGCAGTCTTTGGACTAGCGGGAACGACGAGCAGTACTTC. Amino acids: CASSLWTSGNDEQYF.